The 25 T cell receptor beta chains presented below share a single source sample, sequenced in a study of cytomegalovirus exposure and HLA in healthy donors. The PCR used 60 Vbeta and 13 Jbeta primers. Sequenced by immunoSEQ multiplex PCR; TCRdb stores in-frame clones only, minus some. The table shows 60,000 to 70,000 clones, with approximately 71% occurring only once. Sequenced input: PBMCs. The receptors come from a man in his 60s in good health and CMV-seropositive.

V is TRBV19 and J is TRBJ2-3; no definite D call. Germline V gives CDR1 LNHDA, CDR2 SQIVND (reference sequence). The CDR3 spans 16 residues. V was shortened by 1 base and J by 0 bases, with 11 bases between the two germline ends. CDR3 residues: CASSIGGSISTDTQYF. The CDR3 DNA reads as TGTGCCAGTAGTATAGGCGGTAGTATTAGCACAGATACGCAGTATTTT.

The chain recombines TRBV6-5 with TRBJ2-5, with 10 bases aligning to TRBD2. Germline CDR1 and CDR2: MNHEY and SVGAGI. The junction had 5 bases not matched to a gene; V was cut back by 4 bases and J by 6 bases. This CDR3 has 14 amino acids. This chain's CDR3 is CASSSSGGHKTQYF. The CDR3, as DNA: TGTGCCAGCAGTTCTAGCGGGGGTCATAAGACCCAGTACTTC.

The genes are TRBV10-2 and TRBJ2-3; tentative D call: TRBD2 (6 bases). CDR3 length: 15 amino acids. In germline, CDR1 is WSHSY, CDR2 SAAADI. V was trimmed by 4 bases and J by 4 bases, leaving 15 bases between them. The CDR3 DNA follows: TGCGCCAGCAGTGGGTCTAGCGTAGGCCCAGATACGCAGTATTTT. Residues: CASSGSSVGPDTQYF.

This chain connects TRBV18 to TRBJ1-4; 10 bases align to TRBD1. V trimming: 1 base; J trimming: 0 bases; junction bases outside the gene matches: 5. The germline gives CDR1 KGHSH, CDR2 LQKENI. The CDR3 runs to 18 residues. The CDR3 DNA is TGTGCCAGCTCACCACGAGGGACAGGGGCTTCAACTAATGAAAAACTGTTTTTT. It translates to CASSPRGTGASTNEKLFF.

The chain joins TRBV4-1 to TRBJ2-5; 12 bases match TRBD1. There are 18 residues in the CDR3. V lost 1 base, J lost 4 bases, and 10 bases stayed unmatched. The V gene's germline CDR1 is MGHRA and CDR2 YSYEKL. The CDR3 bases are TGCGCCAGCAGCCAAGCCCCCGGGACAGGGGGCTGGGGAGAGACCCAGTACTTC. Its protein is CASSQAPGTGGWGETQYF.

The gene calls are TRBV6-5 and TRBJ2-5; possibly TRBD2 for D (6 bases). Per the germline V gene, CDR1 is MNHEY and CDR2 is SVGAGI. CDR3 size: 13 residues. V lost 6 bases and J lost 1, with 9 bases in between. CDR3 sequence: CASRMTSQETQYF. In nucleotides, the CDR3 is TGTGCCAGCAGGATGACTAGCCAAGAGACCCAGTACTTC.

The rearrangement uses TRBV10-1 and TRBJ1-5; D uncertain. Looked up from germline, CDR1 is WNHNN and CDR2 is SYGVQD (reference sequence). Trimming took 0 bases from V and 4 from J, leaving 4 bases between them. CDR3 length: 13 residues. Here the CDR3 reads CASSESPNQPQHF. The CDR3 DNA reads as TGCGCCAGCAGTGAGTCCCCGAATCAGCCCCAGCATTTT.

This rearrangement joins TRBV4-1 to TRBJ1-1, with 10 bases identical to TRBD1. V lost 3 bases, J lost 2 bases, and 3 bases stayed unmatched. Germline V lookup: CDR1 MGHRA, CDR2 YSYEKL. The CDR3 spans 15 residues. The CDR3 bases are TGCGCCAGCAGCCAGGGGGACAGGGGAAACACTGAAGCTTTCTTT. It codes for CASSQGDRGNTEAFF.

The rearrangement links TRBV19 to TRBJ1-4; TRBD1 aligns across 8 bases. The germline V gene encodes CDR1 LNHDA and CDR2 SQIVND (reference sequence). The CDR3 consists of 14 residues. V lost 6 bases, J lost 0 bases, and 0 bases stayed unmatched. The CDR3 bases are TGTGCCAGTAGACAGGGGGCAACTAATGAAAAACTGTTTTTT. This translates into CASRQGATNEKLFF.

This clone appeared a single time. V and J are TRBV18 and TRBJ2-7, with 7 bases fitting TRBD2. Germline values: CDR1 KGHSH, CDR2 LQKENI. This CDR3 region has 13 residues. V trimming: 2 bases; J trimming: 6 bases; junction bases outside the gene matches: 4. CDR3 residues: CASSPGRAPEQYF. For the CDR3, the DNA is TGTGCCAGCTCACCAGGGAGGGCTCCCGAGCAGTACTTC.

The chain combines TRBV5-6 with TRBJ1-2; D is ambiguous. V was shortened by 4 bases and J by 0 bases, with 13 bases between the two germline ends. The germline gives CDR1 SGHDT, CDR2 YYEEEE. The CDR3 totals 15 residues. CDR3 region: CASSMVRLANYGYTF. DNA for the CDR3: TGTGCCAGCAGCATGGTCAGGTTAGCTAACTATGGCTACACCTTC.

The V call is TRBV5-1, the J call TRBJ2-2; 7 bases match TRBD1. Germline V gene lookup returns CDR1 SGHRS and CDR2 YFSETQ. V shed 2 bases, J shed 0 bases, and the junction held 4 bases outside the gene matches. The CDR3 covers 16 residues. CDR3 protein: CASSLRQGTNTGELFF. The CDR3, as DNA: TGCGCCAGCAGCTTACGACAGGGTACGAACACCGGGGAGCTGTTTTTT.

The V call is TRBV11-2, the J call TRBJ2-7; 12 bases are shared with TRBD2. The J segment lost 7 bases and the V segment lost 1 base, leaving 11 bases of the junction unmatched. The CDR3 runs 17 residues. Germline V CDR1 and CDR2: SGHAT, FQNNGV. CDR3 in DNA: TGTGCCAGCAGCTTAGGGCCGGGACTAGCGGGCTCTAGGGAGCAGTACTTC. Amino acids: CASSLGPGLAGSREQYF.

V is TRBV7-9 and J is TRBJ2-4; no clear D gene. Trimming removed 2 bases at V and 4 bases at J, with 9 bases between. Germline V gene lookup returns CDR1 SEHNR and CDR2 FQNEAQ (reference sequence). This CDR3 contains 14 residues. The CDR3 sequence is CASSLPRRKNIQYF. For the CDR3, the DNA is TGTGCCAGCAGCTTACCTAGGAGAAAAAACATTCAGTACTTC.

Details on this clone: Germline and junction disagree at one end, which may indicate a read error. The chain joins TRBV7-9 to TRBJ2-7, with a tentative D call TRBD1 (6 bases). This CDR3 spans 13 amino acids. Per the germline V gene, CDR1 is SEHNR and CDR2 is FQNEAQ (reference sequence). This CDR3 is CSSSLQQGVGQYF. CDR3 DNA sequence: TGTTCCAGCAGCCTACAACAGGGAGTTGGGCAGTACTTC. Variable domain in full (rest from reference TRBV7-9 and TRBJ2-7): DTGVSQNPRHKITKRGQNVTFRCDPISEHNRLYWYRQTLGQGPEFLTYFQNEAQLEKSRLLSDRFSAERPKGSFSTLEIQRTEQGDSAMYLCSSSLQQGVGQYFGPGTRLTVT.

V is TRBV28 and J is TRBJ1-2, with D possibly being TRBD1 (5 bases). Trimming left V 3 bases short and J 8 bases short, with 13 bases between. There are 13 residues in the CDR3. Germline loops: CDR1 MDHEN, CDR2 SYDVKM. CDR3 residues: CASSLRRGDGYTF. The DNA for the CDR3 is TGTGCCAGCAGTTTGCGGAGGGGTGACGGCTACACCTTC.

The genes are TRBV5-4 and TRBJ2-6; no clear D gene. Per germline, CDR1 SGHNT and CDR2 YYREEE (reference sequence). The ends were cut back, 1 base at V and 0 bases at J, with 8 bases in the middle. The CDR3 has 16 amino acids. The CDR3 loop reads CASSLLALSGANVLTF. Here the CDR3 DNA reads TGTGCCAGCAGCTTGCTCGCACTCTCTGGGGCCAACGTCCTGACTTTC. Drawing the rest from reference TRBV5-4 and TRBJ2-6, the complete variable domain is ETGVTQSPTHLIKTRGQQVTLRCSSQSGHNTVSWYQQALGQGPQFIFQYYREEENGRGNFPPRFSGLQFPNYSSELNVNALELDDSALYLCASSLLALSGANVLTFGAGSRLTVL.

The genes are TRBV5-1 and TRBJ2-3, with D perhaps matching TRBD2 (7 bases). The germline CDR1 and CDR2 sequences are SGHRS and YFSETQ. The CDR3 totals 16 residues. Trimming shortened V by 5 bases and J by 3 bases, and 19 bases separated the two germline ends. DNA for the CDR3: TGCGCCAGCAGTGGGGGGGCAAACATAGGAACAGATACGCAGTATTTT. Translating it yields CASSGGANIGTDTQYF.

The chain links TRBV11-2 to TRBJ1-1, with 7 nucleotides matching TRBD1. Germline V gene sequence: CDR1 SGHAT, CDR2 FQNNGV. This CDR3 spans 13 amino acids. Trimming at V came to 0 bases and at J to 12 bases, leaving 7 bases not matched to a gene. CDR3 protein: CASSLEAGGVTFF. CDR3 nucleotide sequence: TGTGCCAGCAGCTTAGAGGCAGGGGGTGTAACTTTCTTT.

J is TRBJ2-1 and V is TRBV5-5, with a possible D match to TRBD2 (6 bases). Germline V gene lookup returns CDR1 SGHKS and CDR2 YYEKEE (reference sequence). Trimming pared 4 bases from V and 1 base from J, leaving 15 bases between. This CDR3 contains 16 residues. DNA of the CDR3: TGTGCCAGCAGCCAGTTTGGGGGAGGATCCTACAATGAGCAGTTCTTC. This translates into CASSQFGGGSYNEQFF. The whole variable domain, filled in from reference TRBV5-5 and TRBJ2-1, reads DAGVTQSPTHLIKTRGQQVTLRCSPISGHKSVSWYQQVLGQGPQFIFQYYEKEERGRGNFPDRFSARQFPNYSSELNVNALLLGDSALYLCASSQFGGGSYNEQFFGPGTRLTVL.

V gene TRBV27 combines with J gene TRBJ2-7, with 10 bases that match TRBD2. The CDR3 runs to 14 residues. V was pared by 5 bases and J by 4 bases, with 5 bases of the junction left unmatched. CDR1 and CDR2 from the germline V gene are MNHEY and SMNVEV (reference sequence). In DNA form, the CDR3 reads TGTGCCAGCAGTGTAGCGGGAGGACAGTACGAGCAGTACTTC. Protein sequence: CASSVAGGQYEQYF.

The sample holds one count of this clone. The rearrangement uses TRBV7-6 and TRBJ1-2; 9 bases match TRBD1. This CDR3 region has 14 residues. Germline values: CDR1 SGHVS, CDR2 FNYEAQ. V was clipped by 4 bases and J by 4 bases; unmatched bases: 4. The CDR3 is CASSSGTGIYGYTF. CDR3 DNA: TGTGCCAGCAGCTCGGGGACAGGGATCTATGGCTACACCTTC.

V gene TRBV5-4 combines with J gene TRBJ2-2; 8 bases are a match to TRBD1. The trim removed 1 base at V and 5 bases at J, leaving 4 bases unmatched. This CDR3 comprises 15 residues. Germline-derived CDR1 and CDR2 are SGHNT and YYREEE (reference sequence). The CDR3 region has the DNA TGTGCCAGCAGCTTGAAAAGGGACAGGACCGGGGAGCTGTTTTTT. Its translation is CASSLKRDRTGELFF.

This chain links TRBV4-1 with TRBJ2-7; D not resolved. The CDR3 runs 15 residues. Germline values: CDR1 MGHRA, CDR2 YSYEKL. Trimming removed 0 bases at V and 2 bases at J, with 11 bases between. Here the CDR3 reads CASSQDGAYPYEQYF. The CDR3 DNA sequence: TGCGCCAGCAGCCAAGACGGAGCCTATCCCTACGAGCAGTACTTC.

V usage is TRBV9 and J usage is TRBJ2-5; 11 bases are a match to TRBD2. The DNA end is a closer match to TRBJ2-7, so the J assignment may be wrong. In germline, CDR1 is SGDLS, CDR2 YYNGEE. The CDR3 totals 14 residues. This CDR3 is CASSYTSGSYEQYF. In DNA, the CDR3 is TGTGCCAGCAGCTACACTAGCGGGAGCTACGAGCAGTACTTC.